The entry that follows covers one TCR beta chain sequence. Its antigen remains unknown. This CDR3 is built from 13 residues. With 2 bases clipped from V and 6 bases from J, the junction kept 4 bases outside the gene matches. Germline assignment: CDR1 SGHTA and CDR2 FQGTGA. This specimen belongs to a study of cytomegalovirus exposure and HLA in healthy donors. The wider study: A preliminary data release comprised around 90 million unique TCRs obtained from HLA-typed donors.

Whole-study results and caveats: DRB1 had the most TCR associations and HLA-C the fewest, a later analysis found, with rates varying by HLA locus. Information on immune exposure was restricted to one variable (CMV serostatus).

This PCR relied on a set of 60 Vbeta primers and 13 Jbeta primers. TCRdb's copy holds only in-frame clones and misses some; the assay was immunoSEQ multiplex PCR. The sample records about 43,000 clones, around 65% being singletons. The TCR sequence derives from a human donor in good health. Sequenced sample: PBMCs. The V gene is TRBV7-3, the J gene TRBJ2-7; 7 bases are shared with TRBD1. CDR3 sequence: CASSLGTVSEQYF. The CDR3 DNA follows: TGTGCCAGCAGCTTAGGGACAGTGAGCGAGCAGTACTTC.